This T cell receptor beta chain was sequenced for a study of blood T cell repertoires in COVID-19. Across the whole study: The United States, Italy and Spain were the sources of the acute and convalescent COVID-19 samples.

Data came from immunoSEQ multiplex PCR; TCRdb stores just in-frame clones and leaves some out. Found here are around 120,000 clones, almost 90% of them singletons; the top ten hold roughly 1%. The CDR3 spans 13 residues. Germline V gene lookup returns CDR1 SGHRS and CDR2 YFSETQ. The V segment lost 10 bases and the J segment 2 bases; nucleotides outside the gene matches: 5. The material sequenced was peripheral blood. This rearrangement joins TRBV5-1 to TRBJ2-2; 7 bases agree with TRBD2. This TCR derives from a woman between 50 and 59 years old with active or convalescent COVID-19. The CDR3 protein is CASSGDNTGELFF. In nucleotides, the CDR3 is TGCGCCTCTAGCGGAGATAACACCGGGGAGCTGTTTTTT.